Below, one T cell receptor beta chain is given with its context. The sample belongs to a study of blood T cell repertoires in COVID-19. As for the study in general: COVID-19 samples collected from the United States, Italy and Spain covered acute and convalescent phases. In each case, the material was cDNA or gDNA derived from T cells, B-cell-depleted T cells, or PBMCs.

CDR1 is LGHNA and CDR2 is YNFKEQ in the germline V gene. V was trimmed by 0 bases and J by 4 bases, leaving 6 bases between them. The CDR3 is 13 residues long. Participant ages covered about 18 to 89 years across 25 or so US areas. Per the original methods: Amplification of reference gene primers provided the estimated nucleated cell counts. Clones were sequenced by immunoSEQ multiplex PCR, and TCRdb holds only the in-frame ones, with some missing. Clonal size and the V and J genes are those of that table, whereas D and trimming came from the DNA. The sample yields 320,000 or so clones, more than 85% seen once.

The sequenced material came from PBMCs or T cells enriched from blood (not recorded which). The chain employs TRBV4-2 and TRBJ1-2; weak D call: TRBD1 (5 bases). This receptor was obtained from a woman younger than 45 who had recovered from COVID-19. The CDR3 coding sequence is TGTGCCAGCAGCCAAGAAAGGGGCTATGGCTACACCTTC. Protein: CASSQERGYGYTF.